These 14 T cell receptor beta chains share one sample of origin, sequenced in a study of T cell changes during pregnancy in multiple sclerosis. Clones were read by immunoSEQ multiplex PCR, and TCRdb kept only the in-frame ones, dropping some. The sample holds tens of thousands of clones, approximately 87% seen once. The sequencing used peripheral blood, collected after pregnancy. The origin of the receptors is a female donor in good health, enrolled as a control in a pregnancy study.

The chain carries TRBV6-1 and TRBJ2-7; 10 nucleotides line up with TRBD1. The V gene's germline CDR1 is MNHNS and CDR2 SASEGT. The CDR3 spans 15 residues. V lost 6 bases to trimming and J lost 6 bases; unmatched junction nucleotides: 11. CDR3 protein: CASSLGRQGASEQYF. The CDR3 region has the DNA TGTGCCAGCAGCCTGGGTAGACAGGGGGCGAGCGAGCAGTACTTC.

The rearrangement joins TRBV10-1 to TRBJ2-7; 12 bases align to TRBD1. V gave up 6 bases and J gave up 5 bases; unmatched junction bases: 5. The CDR3 runs to 14 residues. Germline CDR1 WNHNN, CDR2 SYGVQD (reference sequence). CDR3 nucleotides: TGCGCCAGCAGCGCAGGGACAGGGGGCGACGAGCAGTACTTC. Translated, it gives CASSAGTGGDEQYF.

The chain joins TRBV30 to TRBJ1-1; D is unresolved. Germline values: CDR1 GTSNPN, CDR2 SVGIG (reference sequence). CDR3 size: 13 residues. With 2 bases removed from V and 3 bases from J, the gap between germline ends came to 10 bases. CDR3 DNA sequence: TGTGCCTGGAGTAGCGAGAGGGACACTGAAGCTTTCTTT. Protein: CAWSSERDTEAFF.

This clone has a single count. This chain links TRBV30 with TRBJ2-5; 12 nucleotides line up with TRBD1. CDR1 and CDR2 from the germline V gene are GTSNPN and SVGIG (reference sequence). With V trimmed by 5 bases and J by 3 bases, 7 bases remained unmatched. The CDR3 covers 15 residues. The CDR3 DNA is TGTGCCTGGGCTACCGGGACAGGGGGCGAAGAGACCCAGTACTTC. It yields the protein CAWATGTGGEETQYF.

V and J are TRBV7-2 and TRBJ2-3; TRBD2 matches 13 bases. Germline CDR1 SGHTA, CDR2 FQGNSA. V dropped 5 bases and J dropped 5; count of bases not matched to a gene: 4. CDR3 length: 15 amino acids. The CDR3 DNA reads TGTGCCAGCAGCCCTCGACTAGCGGGAGGAGATACGCAGTATTTT. Encoded protein: CASSPRLAGGDTQYF.

In DNA form, the CDR3 reads TGTGCCAGCAGCGTAGACGGGGGAGCGGGGGTTGTGGAGACCCAGTACTTC. Its protein is CASSVDGGAGVVETQYF. The V gene is TRBV9, the J gene TRBJ2-5; 8 bases line up with TRBD2. Trimming removed 0 bases from V and 5 bases from J; junction bases left unmatched: 12. The CDR3 totals 17 residues. CDR1 and CDR2 from the germline V gene are SGDLS and YYNGEE. Full variable domain (missing parts from reference TRBV9 and TRBJ2-5): DSGVTQTPKHLITATGQRVTLRCSPRSGDLSVYWYQQSLDQGLQFLIQYYNGEERAKGNILERFSAQQFPDLHSELNLSSLELGDSALYFCASSVDGGAGVVETQYFGPGTRLLVL.

The chain uses TRBV29-1 and TRBJ2-3; D might be TRBD2 (6 bases). Germline values: CDR1 SQVTM, CDR2 ANQGSEA. This CDR3 region has 15 residues. V lost 6 bases and J 0 bases, leaving 16 bases between the germline ends. The CDR3 sequence is CSVVGGRASTDTQYF. Here the CDR3 DNA reads TGCAGCGTGGTCGGGGGTCGCGCTAGCACAGATACGCAGTATTTT.

The rearrangement links TRBV5-5 to TRBJ1-2, with 9 positions matching TRBD1. Trimming removed 4 bases from V and 8 bases from J; junction bases left unmatched: 6. Per germline, CDR1 SGHKS and CDR2 YYEKEE (reference sequence). The CDR3 has 13 amino acids. The CDR3 protein is CASSDRTGAGYTF. CDR3 in DNA: TGTGCCAGCAGCGACCGGACAGGGGCGGGCTACACCTTC.

The chain is built from TRBV11-3 and TRBJ2-7, with D maybe TRBD2 (5 bases). The CDR3 is 14 residues long. The germline gives CDR1 SGHNT, CDR2 YENEEA. Trimming took 1 base from V and 3 from J, leaving 10 bases between them. Here the CDR3 reads CASSLGIGDYEQYF. CDR3 DNA sequence: TGTGCCAGCAGCTTAGGAATCGGGGACTACGAGCAGTACTTC.

The J gene is TRBJ2-1, the V gene TRBV30; 9 bases agree with TRBD2. Germline V gene sequence: CDR1 GTSNPN, CDR2 SVGIG (reference sequence). Trimming cost V 2 bases and J 1 base; bases outside gene matches: 15. The CDR3 is 19 amino acids. Here the CDR3 reads CAWSQFGLASQPSYNEQFF. DNA for the CDR3: TGTGCCTGGAGTCAATTTGGACTAGCGAGTCAACCTTCCTACAATGAGCAGTTCTTC.

The gene calls are TRBV7-2 and TRBJ1-5, with D hard to call. V was pared by 7 bases and J by 2 bases, with 15 bases between. The CDR3 sequence is 15 residues long. Per germline, CDR1 SGHTA and CDR2 FQGNSA. This CDR3 reads CASTIGSGGNQPQHF. The CDR3 DNA is TGTGCCAGCACCATTGGATCGGGAGGCAATCAGCCCCAGCATTTT.

This clone appeared a single time. The chain joins TRBV19 to TRBJ1-5; D remains ambiguous. The V end was cut by 3 bases, the J end by 3 bases, with 12 bases between. Germline-derived CDR1 and CDR2 are LNHDA and SQIVND (reference sequence). This CDR3 comprises 15 residues. The CDR3 is CASSIFLHNNQPQHF. Here the CDR3 DNA reads TGTGCCAGTAGTATTTTCTTACACAACAATCAGCCCCAGCATTTT.

This chain uses TRBV10-3 with TRBJ1-5; 12 bases agree with TRBD1. V was pared by 3 bases and J by 6 bases, with 3 bases of the junction left unmatched. The CDR3 sequence is 15 residues long. The germline gives CDR1 ENHRY, CDR2 SYGVKD. This chain's CDR3 is CAISDGTGGSQPQHF. For the CDR3, the DNA is TGTGCCATCAGTGATGGGACAGGGGGCAGTCAGCCCCAGCATTTT.

J is TRBJ2-7 and V is TRBV28, with 11 bases identical to TRBD1. Germline-derived CDR1 and CDR2 are MDHEN and SYDVKM. V was pared by 6 bases and J by 5 bases, with 9 bases of the junction left unmatched. The CDR3 is made up of 15 amino acids. The CDR3 loop is CASRPPGQGGDEQYF. CDR3 coding DNA: TGTGCCAGCAGGCCACCGGGACAGGGGGGAGACGAGCAGTACTTC.